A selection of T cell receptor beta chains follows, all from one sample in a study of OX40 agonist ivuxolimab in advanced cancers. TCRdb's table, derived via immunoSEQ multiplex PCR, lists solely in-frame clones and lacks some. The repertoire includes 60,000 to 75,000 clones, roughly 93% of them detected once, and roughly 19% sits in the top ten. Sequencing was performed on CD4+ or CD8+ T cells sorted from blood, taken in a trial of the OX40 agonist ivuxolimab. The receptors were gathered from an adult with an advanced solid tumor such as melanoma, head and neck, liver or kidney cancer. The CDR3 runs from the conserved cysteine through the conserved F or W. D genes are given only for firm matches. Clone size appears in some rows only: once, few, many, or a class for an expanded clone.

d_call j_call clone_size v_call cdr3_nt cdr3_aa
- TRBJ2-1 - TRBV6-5 TGTGCCAGCAGTTACTCGCTAGATGAGCAGTTCTTC CASSYSLDEQFF
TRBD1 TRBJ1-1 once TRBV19 TGTGCCAGTAGTTACGGACAAAGGGGGCTGACTGAAGCTTTCTTT CASSYGQRGLTEAFF
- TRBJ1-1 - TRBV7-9 TGTGCCAGCAGCTTGGGAGTTCTCTCGATGAACACTGAAGCTTTCTTT CASSLGVLSMNTEAFF
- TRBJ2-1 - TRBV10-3 TGTGCCATCAGTGACTCGACCAGGAATGAGCAGTTCTTC CAISDSTRNEQFF
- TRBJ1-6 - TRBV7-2 TGTGCCAGCAGCTTAGCCCGATATAATTCACCCCTCCACTTT CASSLARYNSPLHF
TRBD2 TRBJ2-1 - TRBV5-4 TGTGCCAGCAGCTTGACTAGCGGGCTTCCGGATGAGCAGTTCTTC CASSLTSGLPDEQFF
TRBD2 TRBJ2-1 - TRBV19 TGTGCCAGTAGTATAGACGGGACTAGCGGGGCGGGCGATGAGCAGTTCTTC CASSIDGTSGAGDEQFF
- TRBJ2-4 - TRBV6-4 TGTGCCAGCAGTGACCCCCTACCCGCGGGTTTTTTTCGGGTTATGTCCAAAAACATTCAGTACTTC CASSDPLPAGFFRVMSKNIQYF
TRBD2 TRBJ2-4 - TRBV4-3 TGCGCCAGCAGCCAAGACCTCAGCGGGAGAGGAGAAAACATTCAGTACTTC CASSQDLSGRGENIQYF
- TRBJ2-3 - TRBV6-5 TGTGCCAGCATAGAGGGACGGGCGGTAGATACGCAGTATTTT CASIEGRAVDTQYF
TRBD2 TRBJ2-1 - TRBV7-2 TGTGCCAGCAGCTTAGTGTACGGTGCTAGCGGGACTTCCTACAATGAGCAGTTCTTC CASSLVYGASGTSYNEQFF
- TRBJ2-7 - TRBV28 TGTGCCAGCAGTTTACTCGGCGAAGTCTCCTACGAGCAGTACTTC CASSLLGEVSYEQYF
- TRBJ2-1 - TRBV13 TGTGCCAGCAGACTTTTAGAGTACAATGAGCAGTTCTTC CASRLLEYNEQFF
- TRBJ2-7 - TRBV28 TGTGCCAGCTCCTTGACCAGTTACGAGCAGTACTTC CASSLTSYEQYF
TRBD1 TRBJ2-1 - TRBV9 TGTGCCAGCAGCGTAGGACAGGGTAATCGGCAGTTCTTC CASSVGQGNRQFF
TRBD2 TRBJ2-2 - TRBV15 TGTGCCACCAGCAGAGAAGGACTAGCGGTCACCGGGGAGCTGTTTTTT CATSREGLAVTGELFF
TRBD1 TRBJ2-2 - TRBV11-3 TGTGCCAGCAGCTTGGGACAGGGGTCCGGGGAGCTGTTTTTT CASSLGQGSGELFF
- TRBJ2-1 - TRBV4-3 TGCGCCAGCAGCCAAAAAATTGGTGTCAATGAGCAGTTCTTC CASSQKIGVNEQFF
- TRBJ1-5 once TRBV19 TGTGCCAGTAGTATAGTGTCAGCTTATAGCAATCAGCCCCAGCATTTT CASSIVSAYSNQPQHF
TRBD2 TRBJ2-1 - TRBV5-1 TGCGCCAGCAGCCCGGGGATTAGCGGGGGCAATGAGCAGTTCTTC CASSPGISGGNEQFF
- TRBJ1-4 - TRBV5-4 TGTGCCAGCAGCTTGATGGGTGGTGAAAAACTGTTTTTT CASSLMGGEKLFF
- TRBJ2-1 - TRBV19 TGTGCCAGTAGTATAGTTTCCAGGGCCCCCGTGGTGGATGAGCAGTTCTTC CASSIVSRAPVVDEQFF
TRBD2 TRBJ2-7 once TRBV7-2 TGTGCCAGCACGACTAGCGGGGGTATCGAGCAGTACTTC CASTTSGGIEQYF
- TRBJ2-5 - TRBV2 TGTGCCAGCAGTGAAGTGATCAGACAAGAGACCCAGTACTTC CASSEVIRQETQYF
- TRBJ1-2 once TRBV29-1 TGCAGCGTTGAAGGCCTTTCCTATGGCTACACCTTC CSVEGLSYGYTF
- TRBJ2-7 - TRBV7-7 TGTGCTAGCAGCTTTGGGGCTACCTACGAGCAGTACTTC CASSFGATYEQYF
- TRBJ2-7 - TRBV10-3 TGTGCCATCAGTTTTTTTCAGGTCGAGAGCTCCTACGAGCAGTACTTC CAISFFQVESSYEQYF
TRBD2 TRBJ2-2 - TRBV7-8 TGTGCCAGCAGCTCTTGGACTAGCGGGAGCACCGGGGAGCTGTTTTTT CASSSWTSGSTGELFF
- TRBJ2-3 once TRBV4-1 TGCGCCAGCAGCAGCCAGACAGGCACTGGCACAGATACGCAGTATTTT CASSSQTGTGTDTQYF
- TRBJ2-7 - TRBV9 TGTGCCAGCAGCGTAGGGTCCGGTTCCTACGAGCAGTACTTC CASSVGSGSYEQYF
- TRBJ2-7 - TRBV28 TGTGCCAGCAGTTTAACCCCCGGGCAGGGGACGATCGGCTCCTACGAGCAGTACTTC CASSLTPGQGTIGSYEQYF
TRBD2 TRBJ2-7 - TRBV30 TGTGCCTGGAGCGACCTGACCGGGACTAGCGGGAAGGGGTTCAACTACGAGCAGTACTTC CAWSDLTGTSGKGFNYEQYF
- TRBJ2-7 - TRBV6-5 TGTGCCAGCAGTTTAGGAGGGAGCGAGCAGTACTTC CASSLGGSEQYF
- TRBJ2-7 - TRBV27 TGTGCCAGCAGAGGGACCCGTTCCGAGCAGTACTTC CASRGTRSEQYF
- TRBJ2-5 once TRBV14 TGTGCCAGCAAGAAGCAGACCCAGTACTTC CASKKQTQYF
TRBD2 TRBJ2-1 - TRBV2 TGTGCCAGCAGTTACCGGACTAGCGGGAGTTACAATGAGCAGTTCTTC CASSYRTSGSYNEQFF
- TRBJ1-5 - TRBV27 TGTGCCAGCAGTTTTCTCAATCAGCCCCAGCATTTT CASSFLNQPQHF
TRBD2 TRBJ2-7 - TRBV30 TGTGCCTGGAGTTTAAAGCGGGAGGTTAACTACGAGCAGTACTTC CAWSLKREVNYEQYF
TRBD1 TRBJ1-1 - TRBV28 TGTGCCAGCAGTTTGACCCGGGACAGCAATATGAACACTGAAGCTTTCTTT CASSLTRDSNMNTEAFF
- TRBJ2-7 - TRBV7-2 TGTGCCAGCAGCCCGTTGACAGTACTCTACGAGCAGTACTTC CASSPLTVLYEQYF
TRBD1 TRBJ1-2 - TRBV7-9 TGTGCCAGCAGCCCGATAGGGACAGGGGCTAACTATGGCTACACCTTC CASSPIGTGANYGYTF
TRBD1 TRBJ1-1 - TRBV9 TGTGCCAGCAGCGCAATATTAGGGGGCCCGAGACTGAACACTGAAGCTTTCTTT CASSAILGGPRLNTEAFF
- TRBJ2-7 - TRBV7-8 TGTGCCAGCAGGGCGGGTTACGAGCAGTACTTC CASRAGYEQYF
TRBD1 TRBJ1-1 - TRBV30 TGTGCCTGGGGACAGGGGGGGGCCACTGAAGCTTTCTTT CAWGQGGATEAFF
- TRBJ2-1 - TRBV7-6 TGTGCCAGCAGCTCCCAGGCTGGGATAGCGGAGTACAATGAGCAGTTCTTC CASSSQAGIAEYNEQFF
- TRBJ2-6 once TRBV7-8 TGTGCCAGCAGCTTTGGGGCTGGGGCCAACGTCCTGACTTTC CASSFGAGANVLTF
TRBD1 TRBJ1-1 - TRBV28 TGTGCCAGCAGTTCAAACAGGGGGCTGAGAGAAACTGAAGCTTTCTTT CASSSNRGLRETEAFF
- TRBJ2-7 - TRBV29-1 TGCAGCGTTGAGATACAAGGCTACGAGCAGTACTTC CSVEIQGYEQYF
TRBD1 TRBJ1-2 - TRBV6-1 TGTGCCAGCAGGGGACAGGGTCCTCACTACACCTTC CASRGQGPHYTF
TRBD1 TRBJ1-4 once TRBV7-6 TGTGCCAGCAGCCGATGGATACCCGGGACAGGGGTGTATGCCCGTAATGAAAAACTGTTTTTT CASSRWIPGTGVYARNEKLFF
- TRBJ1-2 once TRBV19 TGTGCCAGTAGTAGGGGGGTGTACTATGGCTACACCTTC CASSRGVYYGYTF
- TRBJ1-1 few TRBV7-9 TGTGCCAGCAGCCCGGGGGAGAATGAAGCTTTCTTT CASSPGENEAFF